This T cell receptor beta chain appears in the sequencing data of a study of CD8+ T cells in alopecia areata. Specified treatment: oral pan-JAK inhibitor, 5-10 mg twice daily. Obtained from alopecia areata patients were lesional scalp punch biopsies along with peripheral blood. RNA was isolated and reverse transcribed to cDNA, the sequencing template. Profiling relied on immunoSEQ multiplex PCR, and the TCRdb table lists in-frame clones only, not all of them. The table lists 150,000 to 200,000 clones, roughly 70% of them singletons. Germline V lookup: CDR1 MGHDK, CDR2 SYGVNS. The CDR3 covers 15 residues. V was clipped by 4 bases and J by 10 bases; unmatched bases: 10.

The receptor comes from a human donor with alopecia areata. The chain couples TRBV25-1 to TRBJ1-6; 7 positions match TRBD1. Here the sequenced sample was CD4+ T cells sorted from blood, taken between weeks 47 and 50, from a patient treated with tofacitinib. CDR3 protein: CASSGPTGIGSPLHF. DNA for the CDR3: TGTGCCAGCAGTGGTCCGACAGGGATTGGATCACCCCTCCACTTT.